This T cell receptor beta chain was retrieved from a study of resident and recirculating memory T cells in vitiligo. General study points: Different lesions suggested infiltration by different T cell clones.

V lost 2 bases and J lost 2, with 7 bases in between. This CDR3 spans 14 amino acids. The germline V gene has CDR1 SGHTA and CDR2 FQGNSA. This clone turned up a few times. Its antigen is not known. TCRdb's table, derived via immunoSEQ multiplex PCR, lists solely in-frame clones and lacks some. The repertoire has around 76,000 clones, about nine tenths of them found once; the top ten carry around 4.7%. This receptor was taken from a male donor with vitiligo. The genes are TRBV7-2 and TRBJ1-5, with a weak D call TRBD1 (5 bases). Source material: blood. CDR3 in amino acids: CASSLTQGNQPQHF. CDR3 nucleotide sequence: TGTGCCAGCAGCTTAACACAGGGCAATCAGCCCCAGCATTTT.